The rows below give T cell receptor beta chains drawn from one sample of a study of vaccination effects on CD4 cells after COVID-19. Their target antigens are unknown. Libraries were prepared by immunoSEQ multiplex PCR; TCRdb keeps only in-frame clonotypes and omits some of them. Of about 30,000 clones in the sample, roughly 74% are singletons; the top ten hold 15% to 20%. Sequenced material: CD4+ T cells from PBMCs cultured with HCoV-OC43 spike peptides, taken after COVID-19 vaccination. These receptors were collected from a human donor who received a COVID-19 vaccine. CDR3s include the opening cysteine and the closing phenylalanine or tryptophan. A D gene is named only where the DNA matches it firmly. The size entry is marked missing in some rows and otherwise reads once, few, many or a size class.

j_call d_call clone_size v_call cdr3_aa cdr3_nt
TRBJ2-1 NA NA TRBV14 CASSRPRGEQFF TGTGCCAGCAGTAGACCCCGGGGTGAGCAGTTCTTC
TRBJ2-7 NA NA TRBV5-1 CASSSDSRGASYEQYF TGCGCCAGCAGCTCCGACTCCCGGGGAGCCTCCTACGAGCAGTACTTC
TRBJ1-2 TRBD1 NA TRBV2 CASRTGGDSSYGYTF TGTGCCAGCCGGACAGGGGGCGATTCGAGCTATGGCTACACCTTC
TRBJ1-3 NA few TRBV6-5 CASSYEGFAGNTIYF TGTGCCAGCAGTTACGAGGGGTTCGCTGGAAACACCATATATTTT
TRBJ2-7 TRBD1 NA TRBV27 CASSPETGGSYEQYF TGTGCCAGCAGTCCAGAGACAGGGGGGAGCTACGAGCAGTACTTC
TRBJ1-2 TRBD1 NA TRBV27 CASRERGQLYGYTF TGTGCCAGCAGAGAGAGGGGACAGCTCTATGGCTACACCTTC
TRBJ2-7 NA NA TRBV11-1 CASSLGGDYEQYF TGTGCCAGCAGCTTAGGGGGAGATTACGAGCAGTACTTC
TRBJ1-2 NA medium-sized TRBV6-2/TRBV6-3 CASSLVSFYGYTF TGTGCCTCCAGTTTGGTGTCCTTCTATGGCTACACCTTC
TRBJ1-5 TRBD1 NA TRBV19 CASSRTRGSYYSNQPQHF TGTGCCAGTAGTCGTACCAGGGGGAGCTATTATAGCAATCAGCCCCAGCATTTT
TRBJ2-7 TRBD1 NA TRBV25-1 CASSDPAGGEMYEQYF TGTGCCAGCAGTGACCCTGCAGGGGGAGAGATGTACGAGCAGTACTTC
TRBJ1-4 NA few TRBV7-9 CASSLGFRGLNEKLFF TGTGCCAGCAGCTTAGGTTTCAGGGGATTGAATGAAAAACTGTTTTTT
TRBJ1-1 NA few TRBV5-1 CASRGETEAFF TGCGCCAGCAGAGGGGAAACTGAAGCTTTCTTT
TRBJ1-2 NA NA TRBV20-1 CSASHQPGGGYTF TGCAGTGCTAGTCATCAGCCCGGGGGTGGCTACACCTTC
TRBJ2-2 NA NA TRBV3-1/TRBV3-2 CASSQGLSTNTGELFF TGTGCCAGCAGCCAAGGCCTTTCTACAAACACCGGGGAGCTGTTTTTT
TRBJ2-1 NA NA TRBV6-5 CASSYKLASYNEQFF TGTGCCAGCAGTTACAAGCTAGCGAGCTACAATGAGCAGTTCTTC
TRBJ2-1 TRBD1 NA TRBV24-1 CATSGQGASSYNEQFF TGTGCCACCAGTGGTCAGGGGGCTAGCTCCTACAATGAGCAGTTCTTC
TRBJ1-6 NA NA TRBV18 CASSQTGQEGNSPLHF TGTGCCAGCTCACAGACGGGGCAGGAGGGCAATTCACCCCTCCACTTT
TRBJ2-1 NA NA TRBV10-3 CAISDGYNEQFF TGTGCCATCAGTGACGGGTACAATGAGCAGTTCTTC
TRBJ2-1 TRBD1 NA TRBV6-6 CASHLGTGGMEEQFF TGTGCCAGCCACCTAGGGACAGGGGGCATGGAGGAGCAGTTCTTC
TRBJ2-3 TRBD2 NA TRBV4-2 CASSQVSGGKKQTDTQYF TGTGCCAGCAGCCAAGTATCCGGGGGGAAAAAGCAGACAGATACGCAGTATTTT
TRBJ1-1 TRBD1 NA TRBV7-8 CASSFLPGTGGGSTEAFF TGTGCCAGCAGCTTTCTTCCCGGGACAGGGGGGGGTTCCACTGAAGCTTTCTTT
TRBJ2-5 TRBD2 NA TRBV5-1 CASWGLAGLQETQYF TGCGCCAGCTGGGGACTAGCGGGACTCCAAGAGACCCAGTACTTC
TRBJ2-1 TRBD1 NA TRBV5-1 CASSSLQGGPYNEQFF TGCGCCAGCAGCTCGCTACAGGGGGGACCCTACAATGAGCAGTTCTTC
TRBJ1-2 NA few TRBV2 CASSEGGQGWGYTF TGTGCCAGCAGTGAAGGGGGCCAGGGTTGGGGCTACACCTTC
TRBJ2-7 TRBD1 NA TRBV10-2 CATTGQGAYEQYF TGCGCCACGACCGGACAGGGGGCGTACGAGCAGTACTTC
TRBJ2-5 NA NA TRBV5-1 CASSLGSNGEQETQYF TGCGCCAGCAGCTTGGGGTCGAATGGGGAACAAGAGACCCAGTACTTC
TRBJ2-2 NA NA TRBV7-5 CVRSLNELAHPGELFF TGTGTCAGAAGCTTAAATGAACTAGCGCACCCCGGGGAGCTGTTTTTT
TRBJ2-1 NA once TRBV11-3 CASSLRGDQISYNEQFF TGTGCCAGCAGCTTAAGGGGGGATCAGATCTCCTACAATGAGCAGTTCTTC
TRBJ2-3 NA NA TRBV7-2 CASSLVGGSTDTQYF TGTGCCAGCAGCTTAGTCGGAGGGAGCACAGATACGCAGTATTTT
TRBJ2-3 NA once TRBV5-4 CASSLERRTDTQYF TGTGCCAGCAGCTTGGAAAGAAGGACAGATACGCAGTATTTT
TRBJ2-5 NA NA TRBV11-3 CASSLGRGSETQYF TGTGCCAGCAGCTTGGGTCGGGGATCAGAGACCCAGTACTTC
TRBJ1-2 NA NA TRBV10-3 CAISELGGDYGYTF TGTGCCATCAGTGAGTTAGGGGGAGACTATGGCTACACCTTC
TRBJ1-1 TRBD1 NA TRBV5-5 CASSPDRVAFF TGTGCCAGCAGCCCGGACAGGGTGGCTTTCTTT
TRBJ2-4 NA NA TRBV4-1 CASSQASGYGAKNIQYF TGCGCCAGCAGCCAGGCCTCCGGGTATGGGGCCAAAAACATTCAGTACTTC
TRBJ2-7 TRBD2 NA TRBV4-1 CASSQLAGLLYEQYF TGCGCCAGCAGCCAACTAGCGGGACTCCTATACGAGCAGTACTTC
TRBJ2-5 NA NA TRBV6-5 CASSYGAMGREETQYF TGTGCCAGCAGTTATGGGGCAATGGGCCGGGAAGAGACCCAGTACTTC
TRBJ2-1 TRBD2 NA TRBV18 CASSPGLASPGEQFF TGTGCCAGCTCGCCGGGACTAGCATCCCCAGGTGAGCAGTTCTTC
TRBJ2-1 TRBD1 few TRBV27 CASSYTGDNEQFF TGTGCCAGCAGTTATACAGGGGACAATGAGCAGTTCTTC
TRBJ2-5 NA few TRBV6-5 CASSTPRGQYF TGTGCCAGCAGCACTCCTCGCGGCCAGTACTTC
TRBJ1-2 NA NA TRBV9 CASSVGTANYGYTF TGTGCCAGCAGCGTAGGGACGGCTAACTATGGCTACACCTTC
TRBJ2-3 TRBD2 NA TRBV13 CASSNRGGFADTQYF TGTGCCAGCAGCAACCGGGGGGGGTTCGCAGATACGCAGTATTTT
TRBJ2-5 TRBD2 once TRBV5-1 CASSGSGTSGSGQETQYF TGCGCCAGCAGCGGAAGCGGGACTAGCGGGAGTGGGCAAGAGACCCAGTACTTC
TRBJ2-3 NA NA TRBV1 CTSSTSPYTDTQYF TGCACCAGCAGCACTAGTCCCTACACAGATACGCAGTATTTT
TRBJ1-2 TRBD1 NA TRBV6-1 CASSEDYRGYGYTF TGTGCCAGCAGTGAAGACTACAGGGGCTATGGCTACACCTTC
TRBJ2-5 NA NA TRBV13 CASSLAPYGTIQETQYF TGTGCCAGCAGCTTAGCCCCGTATGGGACGATCCAAGAGACCCAGTACTTC
TRBJ2-3 TRBD1 NA TRBV4-1 CASSQDPTGGGTDTQYF TGCGCCAGCAGCCAGGACCCGACAGGGGGAGGCACAGATACGCAGTATTTT